This T cell receptor (beta chain) was documented in a study of cytomegalovirus exposure and HLA in healthy donors. Whole-study results and caveats: CMV antigen specificity of a few CMV-associated chains was confirmed in vitro. Rare TCR sequences dominated, though some public TCRs recurred in many donors.

Clones were sequenced by immunoSEQ multiplex PCR, and TCRdb holds only the in-frame ones, with some missing. The table includes 250,000 or so clones, about 83% detected once. Note on this clone: Its antigen is currently unknown.

Looked up from germline, CDR1 is MNHNS and CDR2 is SASEGT. The CDR3 is made up of 15 amino acids. V gave up 6 bases and J gave up 15 bases; unmatched junction bases: 19. The rearrangement uses TRBV6-1 and TRBJ2-1, with 8 bases aligning to TRBD2. The material sequenced was PBMCs. The receptor was derived from a man younger than 35 in good health and CMV-seronegative. The CDR3 is CASSPWTDTRTSMFF. CDR3 nucleotides: TGTGCCAGCAGCCCGTGGACAGATACCAGGACTAGCATGTTCTTC.